This T cell receptor beta chain was obtained from a study of blood T cell repertoires in COVID-19. Overall study context: The analysed material was cDNA or gDNA that came from T cells, B-cell-depleted T cells, or PBMCs.

Seattle cases were enrolled at active infection and followed longitudinally. Authors' processing steps: Reference gene primer amplification gave estimated nucleated cell counts. Some clones are missing from TCRdb's copy, which holds only in-frame ones; the method was immunoSEQ multiplex PCR. From that table come the V and J calls and clone size; the DNA was used to work out D and trimming. The data contain around 300,000 clones, around 90% of them singletons. The CDR3 runs 13 residues. Trimming took 4 bases from V and 8 from J; bases not matched to a gene: 5. The germline V gene encodes CDR1 SGHNT and CDR2 YYREEE (reference sequence).

This sequence joins TRBV5-4 and TRBJ2-4; 8 bases are shared with TRBD1. The sequenced sample consisted of peripheral blood. The TCR sequence derives from a woman aged 40 to 55 with COVID-19, enrolled during active disease. CDR3 protein: CASSPDRDDIQYF. As DNA, the CDR3 is TGTGCCAGCAGCCCGGACAGGGATGACATTCAGTACTTC.